Below are 17 T cell receptor beta chains sequenced from a single sample in a study of neurological immune-mediated disorders. TCRdb re-derived calls from the 5' RACE reads in MiXCR, one entry per CDR3 protein. The sample lists 25,000 to 30,000 distinct CDR3 sequences; about 3.5% were seen once. Sequencing was carried out using PBMCs. The receptor source for this set is a woman aged 25 to 39 with multiple sclerosis.

This clonotype came up many times. The chain uses TRBV7-2 and TRBJ2-7; D unclear. The CDR3 totals 13 residues. V was pared by 1 base and J by 5 bases, with 9 bases between. Per the germline V gene, CDR1 is SGHTA and CDR2 is FQGNSA. CDR3 DNA: TGTGCCAGCAGCTTAGGGCCCTCAAACGAGCAGTACTTC. Translation gives CASSLGPSNEQYF.

This clonotype qualifies as medium-sized. The chain links TRBV6-5 to TRBJ2-5; maybe TRBD1 (7 bases). Trimming removed 2 bases from V and 2 bases from J, with 15 bases in between. Looked up from germline, CDR1 is MNHEY and CDR2 is SVGAGI. The CDR3 has 16 residues. The CDR3, as DNA: TGTGCCAGCAGTTACCCGGACAGGAGGGGTCAAGAGACCCAGTACTTC. Translating it yields CASSYPDRRGQETQYF.

This clonotype has ten or more counts. This chain links TRBV4-3 with TRBJ2-6; 9 bases fit TRBD1. The CDR3 loop spans 20 amino acids. In germline, CDR1 is LGHNA, CDR2 YSLEER. V shed 4 bases, J shed 2 bases, and the junction held 15 bases outside the gene matches. The CDR3 reads CASSLYSTGTGSPGANVLTF. The CDR3, as DNA: TGCGCCAGCAGCCTTTACTCAACCGGGACAGGGTCCCCTGGGGCCAACGTCCTGACTTTC.

This clonotype was seen many times. This chain joins TRBV20-1 and TRBJ2-4; no clear D. Trimming took 3 bases from V and 5 from J, leaving 14 bases between them. The CDR3 runs 14 residues. Germline loops: CDR1 DFQATT, CDR2 SNEGSKA (reference sequence). The CDR3 DNA follows: TGCAGTGCTAGTGTCGGATTTCCCCAAAACATTCAGTACTTC. Translated: CSASVGFPQNIQYF.

The chain employs TRBV11-3 and TRBJ2-3, with D maybe TRBD1 (7 bases). The CDR3 sequence is 14 residues long. The germline gives CDR1 SGHNT, CDR2 YENEEA. V was pared by 5 bases and J by 4 bases, with 13 bases between. This CDR3 is CASSTDREADTQYF. The CDR3 bases are TGTGCCAGCAGCACTGACAGGGAGGCAGATACGCAGTATTTT.

This clonotype was counted ten times or more. The chain recombines TRBV29-1 with TRBJ2-3; 7 bases align to TRBD2. Germline values: CDR1 SQVTM, CDR2 ANQGSEA. The CDR3 covers 16 residues. Trimming removed 1 base from V and 1 base from J; junction bases left unmatched: 8. The DNA for the CDR3 is TGCAGCGTTGAAGGCGCCACGGGAGGTGGCACAGATACGCAGTATTTT. This translates into CSVEGATGGGTDTQYF.

This clonotype was counted only a few times. One base away lies a much larger clone, so this may be a sequencing read error. V gene TRBV7-2 combines with J gene TRBJ2-7, with TRBD2 as a possible D gene (6 bases). Trimming stripped 2 bases from V and 6 bases from J, with 14 bases between. The V gene's germline CDR1 is SGHTA and CDR2 FQGNSA. The CDR3 has 14 amino acids. The CDR3 DNA reads as TGTGCCAGCAGCTTACTGGGAAAGGGAGGCGAGCAGTACTTC. Its translation: CASSLLGKGGEQYF. Drawing the rest from reference TRBV7-2 and TRBJ2-7, the complete variable domain is GAGVSQSPSNKVTEKGKDVELRCDPISGHTALYWYRQSLGQGLEFLIYFQGNSAPDKSGLPSDRFSAERTGGSVSTLTIQRTQQEDSAVYLCASSLLGKGGEQYFGPGTRLTVT.

In this sample, this clonotype turned up many times. The chain couples TRBV12-3 or TRBV12-4 to TRBJ2-7; no clear D. CDR3 size: 12 residues. Trimming removed 0 bases at V and 6 bases at J, with 6 bases between. The CDR3: CASSLAPPEQYF. For the CDR3, the DNA is TGTGCCAGCAGTTTAGCGCCGCCCGAGCAGTACTTC.

There are many counts of this clonotype. The CDR3 DNA reads as TGCGCCAGCAGCTTTTCCAGGGGGCGGGAGACCCAGTACTTC. This codes for CASSFSRGRETQYF. The chain recombines TRBV5-1 with TRBJ2-5; 8 bases fit TRBD1. V dropped 2 bases and J dropped 5; count of bases not matched to a gene: 5. The CDR3 covers 14 residues. Germline V gene sequence: CDR1 SGHRS, CDR2 YFSETQ. Supplemented by reference TRBV5-1 and TRBJ2-5, the full variable domain reads KAGVTQTPRYLIKTRGQQVTLSCSPISGHRSVSWYQQTPGQGLQFLFEYFSETQRNKGNFPGRFSGRQFSNSRSEMNVSTLELGDSALYLCASSFSRGRETQYFGPGTRLLVL.

This clonotype was observed at least ten times. The chain links TRBV5-1 to TRBJ2-5; 13 nucleotides match TRBD2. The length of the CDR3 is 16 residues. Germline CDR1 reads SGHRS; CDR2 reads YFSETQ. The V segment lost 3 bases and the J segment 5 bases; nucleotides outside the gene matches: 7. CDR3 sequence: CASSSGLAGTIETQYF. Written as DNA, the CDR3 is TGCGCCAGCAGCTCGGGACTAGCGGGAACAATTGAGACCCAGTACTTC.

This clonotype was seen ten or more times. This chain joins TRBV12-3 or TRBV12-4 and TRBJ2-2, with D maybe TRBD1 (6 bases). The CDR3 contains 15 residues. V lost 7 bases and J lost 5, with 17 bases in between. The CDR3 loop is CASKDANRETGELFF. The CDR3 DNA reads as TGTGCCAGCAAAGACGCTAACAGGGAAACCGGGGAGCTGTTTTTT.

By its share, this clonotype is medium-sized. As DNA, the CDR3 is TGCAGCGTTGAAGGGACAGGGGGACAAGAGACCCAGTACTTC. It yields the protein CSVEGTGGQETQYF. This chain uses TRBV29-1 with TRBJ2-5, with TRBD1 identical over 10 bases. The CDR3 extends over 14 amino acids. CDR1 and CDR2 (germline): SQVTM, ANQGSEA. V gave up 1 base and J gave up 2 bases; unmatched junction bases: 1. Variable domain in full (rest from reference TRBV29-1 and TRBJ2-5): SAVISQKPSRDICQRGTSLTIQCQVDSQVTMMFWYRQQPGQSLTLIATANQGSEATYESGFVIDKFPISRPNLTFSTLTVSNMSPEDSSIYLCSVEGTGGQETQYFGPGTRLLVL.

This clonotype was picked up many times. The chain uses TRBV9 and TRBJ2-7, with 9 bases lining up with TRBD2. J was trimmed by 2 bases and V by 2 bases; bases with no gene match: 2. The CDR3 totals 14 residues. In germline, CDR1 is SGDLS, CDR2 YYNGEE. The CDR3 DNA reads as TGTGCCAGCAGCGTCTTAGCGGGAGCCTACGAGCAGTACTTC. As protein: CASSVLAGAYEQYF.

This clonotype was counted many times. Mismatch with germline at one junction end may stem from a read error. The chain is built from TRBV7-2 and TRBJ2-1; 10 bases are shared with TRBD2. The germline V gene has CDR1 SGHTA and CDR2 FQGNSA. The CDR3 has 12 amino acids. The CDR3 DNA follows: TGTGCCAGCAGCCGAACGGCTAGCGGGGGAATCTTC. As protein: CASSRTASGGIF. The variable domain in full, completed from reference TRBV7-2 and TRBJ2-1, reads GAGVSQSPSNKVTEKGKDVELRCDPISGHTALYWYRQSLGQGLEFLIYFQGNSAPDKSGLPSDRFSAERTGGSVSTLTIQRTQQEDSAVYLCASSRTASGGIFGPGTRLTVL.

This clonotype has ten or more counts. The chain is built from TRBV3-1 and TRBJ2-2; D gene unclear. The germline CDR1 and CDR2 sequences are LGHDT and YNNKEL (reference sequence). V was pared by 1 base and J by 1 base, with 4 bases between. The CDR3 contains 14 residues. The CDR3 DNA follows: TGTGCCAGCAGCCAAGCACGGAACACCGGGGAGCTGTTTTTT. Translating it yields CASSQARNTGELFF.

Many counts were recorded for this clonotype. The chain combines TRBV4-3 with TRBJ2-1, with D possibly being TRBD2 (6 bases). The germline CDR1 and CDR2 sequences are LGHNA and YSLEER. This CDR3 region has 16 residues. V was shortened by 1 base and J by 4 bases, with 14 bases between the two germline ends. Here the CDR3 DNA reads TGCGCCAGCAGCCAAGTGCGGCTAGCGAAGTACAATGAGCAGTTCTTC. Its protein is CASSQVRLAKYNEQFF.

This clonotype was seen many times. The CDR3 loop reads CASSLEGGSYEQYF. In DNA form, the CDR3 reads TGTGCCAGCAGCTTAGAAGGCGGTTCCTACGAGCAGTACTTC. The chain joins TRBV7-2 to TRBJ2-7; D is unclear. Trimming left V 1 base short and J 1 base short, with 8 bases between. Germline V CDR1 and CDR2: SGHTA, FQGNSA. The CDR3 consists of 14 residues.